Given below is one T cell receptor beta chain in context. Which antigen it targets is not known. No clone much larger than this one lies a single base away; base qualities are absent. This sample also contains other DNA sequences that code for the same CDR3. V is pared back by 0 bases and J by 8 bases, with 5 bases lying between the germline termini. Reading from cysteine to phenylalanine, the CDR3 counts 11 amino acids. Just CDR3 DNA is preserved here, 33 bases in frame from base 1. Sequences SGHRS (CDR1) and YFSETQ (CDR2) are obtained from the germline V gene. The data were taken from a study of CD8+ T cells in alopecia areata (dated by TCRdb to 2016 to 2019). About the full investigation: The treated patients took part in an open-label pilot trial in which moderate-to-severe alopecia areata was treated with oral tofacitinib at 5 to 10 mg twice daily. Patients received tofacitinib for 6 to 18 months and were then followed off drug for 6 months to check for delayed response and recurrence. For the treated patients, the SALT score, which quantifies what percentage of scalp surface area is affected, served as the measure of disease severity. In both human patients and the C3H/HeJ mouse model, the study applied high-throughput TCRbeta sequencing to look at T cell clonal expansion in alopecia areata. On the human side, TCRbeta sequencing was run on scalp tissue and on sorted CD4+ and CD8+ peripheral blood T cells from healthy controls and from alopecia areata patients with either patchy or totalis/universalis disease. Biopsies were taken from tofacitinib-treated patients at baseline and again at 4 and 24 weeks into treatment, and several of those patients also had a later scalp biopsy. Scalp clonality was compared across normal scalp (n=4), patchy alopecia areata scalp (n=8), and alopecia totalis/universalis scalp (n=8). RNA was extracted with the PAXgene miRNA kit for fixed scalp, the miRNeasy kit for PBMCs, and the RNeasy kit for mouse skin. Amplification of TCRbeta CDR3 regions was done by immunoSEQ multiplex PCR using 35 Vbeta forward primers and 13 Jbeta reverse primers.

Overall study outcomes, separate from this receptor: Scalp clonality and the number of expanded CD8+ clones among the top 100 scalp clones were significantly decreased by tofacitinib. Unlike mouse skin, which is dominated by gammadelta T cells, normal human skin has resident alphabeta T cells that are also sequenced, and this complicates analysis of the scalp TCR repertoire. During tofacitinib treatment, many expanded lesional clones stuck around in both scalp and blood, and this persistence may partly explain why relapse happens after treatment is stopped. Higher clonality and more expanded CD8+ clones were observed in lesional scalp than in normal scalp, particularly in alopecia totalis/universalis, a finding suggestive of antigenic drive. Because the treated cohort was small and had only one nonresponder, larger studies are needed to examine links between baseline CD8+ expansion and response. TCR sequences shared between patients were less clear than in mice, possibly partly because of HLA diversity in the patient population.

Read against the paper, the sample's treatment or condition label means: oral pan-JAK inhibitor, 5-10 mg twice daily. Lesional scalp punch biopsies and peripheral blood were obtained from alopecia areata patients. After PBMCs were isolated by density centrifugation and stained for CD3, CD4 and CD8, a FACSAria was used to sort CD4+ and CD8+ T cells. Receptor libraries were prepared by the immunoSEQ multiplex PCR assay. RNA was extracted from all samples and reverse transcribed into cDNA as template for TCR sequencing. SuperScript III was used for first-strand cDNA synthesis, primed with a 2:1 mix of oligo-dT and random hexamers. Amplification bias was assessed with a synthetic immune receptor repertoire, and residual bias was removed computationally. In the paper's pipeline: After raw reads were preprocessed to remove errors, the CDR3 was defined following IMGT conventions as running from the conserved cysteine to phenylalanine. Clonality was calculated as 1 minus Shannon entropy normalized by log2 of the number of productive unique TCRs. CD4 or CD8 identity of scalp clones was inferred by cross-referencing scalp TCRbeta sequences with sorted blood CD4 and CD8 repertoires. Drawn from immuneACCESS, this table holds only the in-frame rearrangements with V and J called that TCRdb kept. Clones are partly lost; checked studies trace under half to an unresolved V gene and leave the rest unexplained. V and J calls and clone size are those listed in that table; D and trimming were worked out from the DNA. A total of over 250,000 clones appear in this sample, around 64% of them only once. The ten largest make up 0.75% to 0.95% of the sample.

The material was CD4+ T cells sorted from blood, obtained around week 54, from a patient treated with tofacitinib. The sequence was collected from a human donor with alopecia areata. Recombination connected TRBV5-1 to TRBJ1-1; the D gene cannot be named for sure. The DNA sequence is as follows: TGCGCCAGCAGCTTGGGTCTCGAAGCTTTCTTT. Translated, it reads CASSLGLEAFF.